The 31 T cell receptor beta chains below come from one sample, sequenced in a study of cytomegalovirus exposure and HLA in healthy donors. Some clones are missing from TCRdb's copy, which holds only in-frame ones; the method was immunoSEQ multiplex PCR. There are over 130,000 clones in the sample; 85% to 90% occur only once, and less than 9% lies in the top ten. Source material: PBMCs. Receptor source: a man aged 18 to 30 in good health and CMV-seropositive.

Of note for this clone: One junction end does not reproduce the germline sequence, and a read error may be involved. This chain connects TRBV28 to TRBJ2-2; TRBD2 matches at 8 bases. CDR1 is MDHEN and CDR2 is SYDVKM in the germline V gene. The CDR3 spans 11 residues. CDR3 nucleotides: TGTGCCAGCAGTTTTGGCGGGGGGCTGATTTTT. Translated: CASSFGGGLIF. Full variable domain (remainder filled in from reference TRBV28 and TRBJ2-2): DVKVTQSSRYLVKRTGEKVFLECVQDMDHENMFWYRQDPGLGLRLIYFSYDVKMKEKGDIPEGYSVSREKKERFSLILESASTNQTSMYLCASSFGGGLIFGEGSRLTVL.

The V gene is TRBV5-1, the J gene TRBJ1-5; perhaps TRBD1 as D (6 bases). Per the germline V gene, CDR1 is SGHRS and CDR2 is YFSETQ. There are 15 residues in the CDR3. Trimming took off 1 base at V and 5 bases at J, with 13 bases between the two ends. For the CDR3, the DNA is TGCGCCAGCAGCTTGTGGGGGGGCGAAGATCAGCCCCAGCATTTT. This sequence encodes CASSLWGGEDQPQHF.

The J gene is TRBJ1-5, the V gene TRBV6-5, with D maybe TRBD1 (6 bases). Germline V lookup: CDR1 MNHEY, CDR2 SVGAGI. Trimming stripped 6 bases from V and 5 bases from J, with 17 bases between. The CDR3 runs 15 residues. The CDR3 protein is CASSSLGTRHQPQHF. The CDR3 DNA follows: TGTGCCAGCAGCTCTCTGGGGACAAGGCATCAGCCCCAGCATTTT.

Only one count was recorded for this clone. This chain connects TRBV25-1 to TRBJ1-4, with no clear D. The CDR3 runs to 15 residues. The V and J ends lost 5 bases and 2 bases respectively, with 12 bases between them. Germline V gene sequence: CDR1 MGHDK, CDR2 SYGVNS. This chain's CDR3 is CASSPILGTNEKLFF. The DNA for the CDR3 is TGTGCCAGCAGTCCAATCCTGGGCACTAATGAAAAACTGTTTTTT.

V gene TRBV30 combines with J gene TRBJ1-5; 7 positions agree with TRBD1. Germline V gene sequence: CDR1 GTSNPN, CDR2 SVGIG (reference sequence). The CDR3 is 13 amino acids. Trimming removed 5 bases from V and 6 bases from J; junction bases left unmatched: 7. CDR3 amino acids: CAWQGGTGQPQHF. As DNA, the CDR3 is TGTGCCTGGCAAGGGGGCACTGGTCAGCCCCAGCATTTT.

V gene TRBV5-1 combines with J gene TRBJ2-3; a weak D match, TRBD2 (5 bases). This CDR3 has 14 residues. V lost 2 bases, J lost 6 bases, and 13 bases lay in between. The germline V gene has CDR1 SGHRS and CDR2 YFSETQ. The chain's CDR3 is CASSFARAMDTQYF. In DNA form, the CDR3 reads TGCGCCAGCAGCTTCGCGCGGGCCATGGATACGCAGTATTTT.

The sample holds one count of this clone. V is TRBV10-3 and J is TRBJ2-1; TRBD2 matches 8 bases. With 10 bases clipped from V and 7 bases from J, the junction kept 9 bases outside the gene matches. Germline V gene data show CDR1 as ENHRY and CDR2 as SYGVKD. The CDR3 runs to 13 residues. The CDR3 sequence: CATREREINEQFF. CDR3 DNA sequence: TGTGCCACCAGGGAGCGGGAGATAAATGAGCAGTTCTTC.

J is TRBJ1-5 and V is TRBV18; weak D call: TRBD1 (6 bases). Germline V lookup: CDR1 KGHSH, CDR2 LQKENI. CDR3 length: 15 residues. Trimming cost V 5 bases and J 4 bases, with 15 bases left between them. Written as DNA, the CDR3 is TGTGCCAGCTCAACCGCAGGGGAGGGTAATCAGCCCCAGCATTTT. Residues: CASSTAGEGNQPQHF. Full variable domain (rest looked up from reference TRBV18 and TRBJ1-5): NAGVMQNPRHLVRRRGQEARLRCSPMKGHSHVYWYRQLPEEGLKFMVYLQKENIIDESGMPKERFSAEFPKEGPSILRIQQVVRGDSAAYFCASSTAGEGNQPQHFGDGTRLSIL.

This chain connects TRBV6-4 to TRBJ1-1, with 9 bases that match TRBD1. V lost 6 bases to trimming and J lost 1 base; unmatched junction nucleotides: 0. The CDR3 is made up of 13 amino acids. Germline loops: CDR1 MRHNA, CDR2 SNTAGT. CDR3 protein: CASRQGANTEAFF. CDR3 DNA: TGTGCCAGCAGACAGGGGGCGAACACTGAAGCTTTCTTT.

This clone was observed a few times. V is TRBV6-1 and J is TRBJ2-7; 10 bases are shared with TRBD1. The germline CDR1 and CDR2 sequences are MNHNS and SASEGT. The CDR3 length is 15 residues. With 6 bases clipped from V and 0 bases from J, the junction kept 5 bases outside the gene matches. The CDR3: CASRYRDRGSYEQYF. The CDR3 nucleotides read TGTGCCAGCAGATACCGGGACAGGGGCTCCTACGAGCAGTACTTC.

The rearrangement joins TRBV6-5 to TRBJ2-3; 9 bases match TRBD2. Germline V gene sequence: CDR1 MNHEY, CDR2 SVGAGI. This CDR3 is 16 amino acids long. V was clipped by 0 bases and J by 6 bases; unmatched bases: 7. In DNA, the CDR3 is TGTGCCAGCAGTTACTCGGCGGGAGGGCCGAGCGATACGCAGTATTTT. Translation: CASSYSAGGPSDTQYF.

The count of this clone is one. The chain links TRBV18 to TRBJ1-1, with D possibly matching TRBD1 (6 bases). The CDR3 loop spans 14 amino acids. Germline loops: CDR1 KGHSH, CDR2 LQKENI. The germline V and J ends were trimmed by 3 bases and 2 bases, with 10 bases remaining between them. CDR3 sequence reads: CASSPGAPNTEAFF. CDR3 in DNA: TGTGCCAGCTCACCGGGGGCTCCCAACACTGAAGCTTTCTTT.

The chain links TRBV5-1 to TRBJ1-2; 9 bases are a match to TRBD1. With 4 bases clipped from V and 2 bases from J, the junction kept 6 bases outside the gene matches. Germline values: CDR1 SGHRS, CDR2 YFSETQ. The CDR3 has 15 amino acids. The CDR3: CASSRGQGRNYGYTF. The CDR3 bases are TGCGCCAGCAGCCGCGGACAGGGGAGGAACTATGGCTACACCTTC.

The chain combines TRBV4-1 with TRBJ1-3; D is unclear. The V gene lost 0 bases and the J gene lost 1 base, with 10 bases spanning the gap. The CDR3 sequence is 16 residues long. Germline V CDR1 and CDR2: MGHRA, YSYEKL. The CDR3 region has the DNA TGCGCCAGCAGCCAAGATCCTCGGTCATCTGGAAACACCATATATTTT. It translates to CASSQDPRSSGNTIYF.

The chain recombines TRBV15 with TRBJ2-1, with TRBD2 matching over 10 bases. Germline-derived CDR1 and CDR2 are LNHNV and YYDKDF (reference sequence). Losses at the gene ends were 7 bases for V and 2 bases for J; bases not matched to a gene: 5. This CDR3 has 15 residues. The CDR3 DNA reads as TGTGCCACCAACGCCGGGACTAGCGCCTACAATGAGCAGTTCTTC. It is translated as CATNAGTSAYNEQFF.

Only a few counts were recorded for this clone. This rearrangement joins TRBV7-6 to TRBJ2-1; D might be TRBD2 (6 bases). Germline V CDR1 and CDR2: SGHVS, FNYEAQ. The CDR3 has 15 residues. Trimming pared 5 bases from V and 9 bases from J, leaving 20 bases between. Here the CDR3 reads CASSPGRGEAGEQFF. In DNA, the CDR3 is TGTGCCAGCAGCCCGGGGCGGGGCGAGGCTGGTGAGCAGTTCTTC.

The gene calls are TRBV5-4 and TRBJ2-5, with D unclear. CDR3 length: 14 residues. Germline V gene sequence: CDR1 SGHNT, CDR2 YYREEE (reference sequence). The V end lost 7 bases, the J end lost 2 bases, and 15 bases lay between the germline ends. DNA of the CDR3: TGTGCCAGCCGCCCCGACTTACAACAAGAGACCCAGTACTTC. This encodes CASRPDLQQETQYF. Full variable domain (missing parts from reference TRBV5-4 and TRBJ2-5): ETGVTQSPTHLIKTRGQQVTLRCSSQSGHNTVSWYQQALGQGPQFIFQYYREEENGRGNFPPRFSGLQFPNYSSELNVNALELDDSALYLCASRPDLQQETQYFGPGTRLLVL.

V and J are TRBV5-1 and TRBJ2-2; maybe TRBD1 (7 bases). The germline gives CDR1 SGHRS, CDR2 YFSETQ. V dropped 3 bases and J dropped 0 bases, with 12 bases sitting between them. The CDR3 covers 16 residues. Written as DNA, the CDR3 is TGCGCCAGCAGCTCGGCAGGGGGGACGAACACCGGGGAGCTGTTTTTT. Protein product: CASSSAGGTNTGELFF.

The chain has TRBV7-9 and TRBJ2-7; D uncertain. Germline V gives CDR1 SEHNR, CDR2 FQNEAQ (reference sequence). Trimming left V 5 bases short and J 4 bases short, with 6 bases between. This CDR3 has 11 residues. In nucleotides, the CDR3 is TGTGCCAGCAGCCCATTTTACGAGCAGTACTTC. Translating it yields CASSPFYEQYF.

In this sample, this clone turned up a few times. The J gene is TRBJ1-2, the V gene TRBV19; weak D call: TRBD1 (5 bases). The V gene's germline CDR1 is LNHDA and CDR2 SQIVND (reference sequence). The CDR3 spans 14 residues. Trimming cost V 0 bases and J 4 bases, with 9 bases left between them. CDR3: CASSIDQGSYGYTF. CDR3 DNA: TGTGCCAGTAGTATAGATCAGGGTAGCTATGGCTACACCTTC.

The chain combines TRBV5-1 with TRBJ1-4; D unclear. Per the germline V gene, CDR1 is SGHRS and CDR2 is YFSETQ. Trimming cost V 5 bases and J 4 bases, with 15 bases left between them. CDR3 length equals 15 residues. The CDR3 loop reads CASRFGLPFNEKLFF. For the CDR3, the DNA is TGCGCCAGCAGGTTCGGACTTCCTTTTAATGAAAAACTGTTTTTT.

The DNA for the CDR3 is TGTGCCAGCAGTTCAAAGAACACCGGGGAGCTGTTTTTT. Translating it yields CASSSKNTGELFF. V gene TRBV27 combines with J gene TRBJ2-2; D not resolved. Germline values: CDR1 MNHEY, CDR2 SMNVEV (reference sequence). V was shortened by 4 bases and J by 1 base, with 4 bases between the two germline ends. The CDR3 extends over 13 amino acids.

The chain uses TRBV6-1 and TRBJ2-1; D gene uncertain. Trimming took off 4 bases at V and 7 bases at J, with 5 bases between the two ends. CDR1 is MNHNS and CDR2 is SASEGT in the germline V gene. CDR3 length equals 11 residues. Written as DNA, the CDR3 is TGTGCCAGCAGTGTATTAAATGAGCAGTTCTTC. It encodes CASSVLNEQFF.

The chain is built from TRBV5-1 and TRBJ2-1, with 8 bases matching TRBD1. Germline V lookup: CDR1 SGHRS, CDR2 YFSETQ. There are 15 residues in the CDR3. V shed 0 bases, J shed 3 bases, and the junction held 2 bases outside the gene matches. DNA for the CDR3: TGCGCCAGCAGCTTGGCCGGGACAGGCTACAATGAGCAGTTCTTC. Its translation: CASSLAGTGYNEQFF.

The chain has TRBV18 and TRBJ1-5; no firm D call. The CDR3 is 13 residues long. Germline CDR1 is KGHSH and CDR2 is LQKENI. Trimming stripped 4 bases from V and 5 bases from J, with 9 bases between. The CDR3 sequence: CASSQKRDQPQHF. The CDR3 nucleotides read TGTGCCAGCTCACAGAAGAGGGATCAGCCCCAGCATTTT.

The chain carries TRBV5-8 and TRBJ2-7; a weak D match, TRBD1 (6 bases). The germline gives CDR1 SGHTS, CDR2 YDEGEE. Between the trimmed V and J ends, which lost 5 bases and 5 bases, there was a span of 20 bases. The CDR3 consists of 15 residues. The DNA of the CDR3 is TGTGCCAGCAGTTACAACAGGGAAGTAGGGAACGAGCAGTACTTC. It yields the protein CASSYNREVGNEQYF.

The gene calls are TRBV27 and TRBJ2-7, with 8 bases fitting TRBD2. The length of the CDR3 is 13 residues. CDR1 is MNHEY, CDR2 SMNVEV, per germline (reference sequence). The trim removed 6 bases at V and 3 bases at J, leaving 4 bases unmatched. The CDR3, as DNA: TGTGCCAGCAGCCGGGGGGGGATCTACGAGCAGTACTTC. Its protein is CASSRGGIYEQYF.

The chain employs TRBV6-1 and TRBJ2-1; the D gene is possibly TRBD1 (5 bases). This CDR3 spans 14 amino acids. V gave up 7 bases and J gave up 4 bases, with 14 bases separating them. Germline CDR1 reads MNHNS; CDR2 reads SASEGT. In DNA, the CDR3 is TGTGCCAGCACCATTGACAGTACGTACAATGAGCAGTTCTTC. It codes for CASTIDSTYNEQFF.

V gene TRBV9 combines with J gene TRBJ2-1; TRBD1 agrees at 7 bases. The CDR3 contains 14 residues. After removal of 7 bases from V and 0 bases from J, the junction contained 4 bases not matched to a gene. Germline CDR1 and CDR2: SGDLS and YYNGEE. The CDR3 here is CASAQGTSYNEQFF. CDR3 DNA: TGTGCCAGCGCACAGGGGACCTCCTACAATGAGCAGTTCTTC.

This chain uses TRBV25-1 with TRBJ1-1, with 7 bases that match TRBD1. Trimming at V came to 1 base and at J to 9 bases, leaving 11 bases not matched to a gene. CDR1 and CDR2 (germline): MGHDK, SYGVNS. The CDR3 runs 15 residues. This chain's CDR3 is CASSESWTGRGKAFF. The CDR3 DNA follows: TGTGCCAGCAGTGAATCCTGGACAGGTCGGGGGAAAGCTTTCTTT. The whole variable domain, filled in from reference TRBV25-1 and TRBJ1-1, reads EADIYQTPRYLVIGTGKKITLECSQTMGHDKMYWYQQDPGMELHLIHYSYGVNSTEKGDLSSESTVSRIRTEHFPLTLESARPSHTSQYLCASSESWTGRGKAFFGQGTRLTVV.

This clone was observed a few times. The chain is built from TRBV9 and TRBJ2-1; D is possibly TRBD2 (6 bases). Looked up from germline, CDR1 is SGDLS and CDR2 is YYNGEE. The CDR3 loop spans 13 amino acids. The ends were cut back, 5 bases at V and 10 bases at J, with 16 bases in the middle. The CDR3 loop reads CASRKDKRVEQFF. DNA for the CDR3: TGTGCCAGCAGGAAGGATAAGCGGGTGGAGCAGTTCTTC.